This T cell receptor beta chain was profiled in a study of T cell repertoires and HLA-DP antigens. Germline CDR1 MNHEY, CDR2 SVGAGI. The length of the CDR3 is 16 residues. J gave up 1 base and V 0 bases, and 4 bases lay outside the gene matches. Notes on this clone: Its target is unknown.

Findings of the study overall: Average cumulative frequency of previously undetected clones was over 30% against one allele and roughly 49% against the other. Antigen presentation used HeLa cells, with total CD4+ cells responding.

Data came from immunoSEQ multiplex PCR; TCRdb stores just in-frame clones and leaves some out. The table lists over 100,000 clones, 80% to 95% of them singletons. This chain links TRBV6-5 with TRBJ1-1; 8 bases line up with TRBD1. Input material: CD4+ T cells from PBMCs. The sequence was collected from a woman aged 18-29 years in good health and CMV-seronegative. The CDR3 is CASSYSWTGTNTEAFF. The CDR3 DNA reads TGTGCCAGCAGTTACTCGTGGACAGGGACGAACACTGAAGCTTTCTTT.